The T cell receptor beta chain described here comes from a study of shared clonotypes between healthy human individuals. CDR1 is MNHEY and CDR2 is SVGAGI in the germline V gene. CDR3 length: 14 amino acids. V shed 5 bases and J shed 4 bases, with 13 bases lying between them. The assay used deep level. The table came from immunoSEQ multiplex PCR; TCRdb's copy has only in-frame clones and leaves some out. The repertoire holds some 2 million clones, with 85% to 95% as singletons. Adults of Caucasian background living in Nashville, Tennessee made up all donors. The receptor was derived from a man in his late teens or twenties in good health. Specimen: naive CD4+ T cells sorted from blood. Subset here: CD45RA+ positively selected. The V and J genes are TRBV6-5 and TRBJ2-3; possibly TRBD1 or TRBD2 for D (5 bases each). In DNA form, the CDR3 reads TGTGCCAGCAGTGAGGGACGAGGGGCAGATACGCAGTATTTT. Protein: CASSEGRGADTQYF.